This T cell receptor beta chain was captured in a study of patients and donors after allogeneic stem cell transplantation. This clonotype has just a few counts. Using its own MiXCR run on the RT-PCR reads, TCRdb lists one record per CDR3 protein. The sample holds about 200,000 distinct CDR3 sequences, 38% seen once. Trimming cost V 3 bases and J 1 base, with 10 bases left between them. The length of the CDR3 is 15 residues. The genes are TRBV12-3 or TRBV12-4 and TRBJ1-5, with D hard to call. The receptor was isolated from a human donor who was either an allogeneic HSCT recipient or a stem cell or donor lymphocyte infusion donor (not recorded which). It is not recorded whose cells these are; they may come from a transplant donor. Sample: blood, either unsorted or a sorted T cell fraction (not recorded which). The CDR3 nucleotides read TGTGCCAGCAGTTTGGAGAGGGCGAGCAATCAGCCCCAGCATTTT. It yields the protein CASSLERASNQPQHF.